These 8 T cell receptor beta chains originate from one sample sequenced in a study of blood T cells in healthy people across ages. Next came a second PCR, run for about 7 to 12 cycles, which used a sample-barcoded 5' primer along with a J-beta primer mix. TCRdb passed the 5' RACE reads through MiXCR, listing each CDR3 protein once. This table holds roughly 1.5 million distinct CDR3 sequences, approximately 43% found once. Material: blood. The receptors derive from a young woman in good health.

Only a few counts were recorded for this clonotype. This rearrangement joins TRBV27 to TRBJ1-4, with 9 bases that match TRBD1. Germline CDR1 and CDR2: MNHEY and SMNVEV (reference sequence). There are 13 residues in the CDR3. V shed 5 bases and J 10 bases; nucleotides not matched to a gene: 5. CDR3 in amino acids: CASSRQGVRKLFF. DNA of the CDR3: TGTGCCAGCAGTAGACAGGGGGTAAGAAAACTGTTTTTT.

This clonotype was detected only a few times. The chain employs TRBV12-3 or TRBV12-4 and TRBJ2-3; the D gene is possibly TRBD1 (6 bases). The CDR3 spans 16 residues. V lost 3 bases and J lost 3, with 16 bases in between. The DNA of the CDR3 is TGTGCCAGCAGTTTTTTCCCGTCCAGGGGAACAGATACGCAGTATTTT. It encodes CASSFFPSRGTDTQYF.

This chain uses TRBV6-2 or TRBV6-3 with TRBJ2-3, with 7 bases identical to TRBD1. This CDR3 has 13 residues. The germline V gene has CDR1 MNHEY and CDR2 SVGEGT. CDR3: CATGTANTDTQYF. The CDR3 DNA reads TGTGCGACCGGGACAGCAAACACAGATACGCAGTATTTT.

This clonotype was picked up a small number of times. The chain has TRBV7-2 and TRBJ2-7; either TRBD1 or TRBD2 may fit D (5 bases each). The CDR3 extends over 14 amino acids. CDR1 is SGHTA and CDR2 is FQGNSA in the germline V gene. The V gene lost 5 bases and the J gene lost 4 bases, with 15 bases spanning the gap. For the CDR3, the DNA is TGTGCCAGCAGCCCTCAACCCGGGGCGTACGAGCAGTACTTC. Translating it yields CASSPQPGAYEQYF. Supplemented by reference TRBV7-2 and TRBJ2-7, the full variable domain reads GAGVSQSPSNKVTEKGKDVELRCDPISGHTALYWYRQSLGQGLEFLIYFQGNSAPDKSGLPSDRFSAERTGGSVSTLTIQRTQQEDSAVYLCASSPQPGAYEQYFGPGTRLTVT.

This rearrangement joins TRBV20-1 to TRBJ2-4, with unresolved D. Trimming shortened V by 4 bases and J by 0 bases, and 7 bases separated the two germline ends. The CDR3 is 13 amino acids. Per the germline V gene, CDR1 is DFQATT and CDR2 is SNEGSKA (reference sequence). The DNA for the CDR3 is TGCAGTGCTATGACGGTAGCCAAAAACATTCAGTACTTC. Its translation: CSAMTVAKNIQYF.

This clonotype was seen more than once but under ten times. The chain couples TRBV30 to TRBJ2-5; D unresolved. Trimming shortened V by 0 bases and J by 3 bases, and 5 bases separated the two germline ends. This CDR3 region has 12 residues. Germline CDR1 reads GTSNPN; CDR2 reads SVGIG (reference sequence). CDR3 amino acids: CAWSVFEETQYF. CDR3 coding DNA: TGTGCCTGGAGTGTTTTTGAAGAGACCCAGTACTTC.

This sequence joins TRBV10-3 and TRBJ1-5; no clear D gene. This CDR3 contains 13 residues. The germline V gene has CDR1 ENHRY and CDR2 SYGVKD. Trimming stripped 0 bases from V and 4 bases from J, with 4 bases between. CDR3 loop: CAISESPNQPQHF. As DNA, the CDR3 is TGTGCCATCAGTGAGTCGCCAAATCAGCCCCAGCATTTT.

The chain combines TRBV7-2 with TRBJ2-7; 9 positions agree with TRBD2. V lost 1 base to trimming and J lost 3 bases; unmatched junction nucleotides: 7. The germline CDR1 and CDR2 sequences are SGHTA and FQGNSA. This CDR3 comprises 16 residues. This CDR3 reads CASSLDGSGGFYEQYF. The CDR3 DNA is TGTGCCAGCAGCTTAGATGGCAGCGGGGGGTTCTACGAGCAGTACTTC. The variable domain in full, with the rest retrieved from reference TRBV7-2 and TRBJ2-7, is GAGVSQSPSNKVTEKGKDVELRCDPISGHTALYWYRQSLGQGLEFLIYFQGNSAPDKSGLPSDRFSAERTGGSVSTLTIQRTQQEDSAVYLCASSLDGSGGFYEQYFGPGTRLTVT.